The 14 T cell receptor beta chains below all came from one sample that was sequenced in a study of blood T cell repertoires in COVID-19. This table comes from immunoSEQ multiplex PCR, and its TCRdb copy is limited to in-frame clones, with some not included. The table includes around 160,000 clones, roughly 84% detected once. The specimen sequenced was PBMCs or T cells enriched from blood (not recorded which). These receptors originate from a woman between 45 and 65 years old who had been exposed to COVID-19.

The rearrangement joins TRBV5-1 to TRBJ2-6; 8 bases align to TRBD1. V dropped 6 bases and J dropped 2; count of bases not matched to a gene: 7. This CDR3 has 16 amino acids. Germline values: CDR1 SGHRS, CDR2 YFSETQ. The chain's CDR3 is CASNLRGRAGANVLTF. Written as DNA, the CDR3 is TGCGCCAGCAACCTCAGGGGGCGTGCTGGGGCCAACGTCCTGACTTTC. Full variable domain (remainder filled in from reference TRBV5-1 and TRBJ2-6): KAGVTQTPRYLIKTRGQQVTLSCSPISGHRSVSWYQQTPGQGLQFLFEYFSETQRNKGNFPGRFSGRQFSNSRSEMNVSTLELGDSALYLCASNLRGRAGANVLTFGAGSRLTVL.

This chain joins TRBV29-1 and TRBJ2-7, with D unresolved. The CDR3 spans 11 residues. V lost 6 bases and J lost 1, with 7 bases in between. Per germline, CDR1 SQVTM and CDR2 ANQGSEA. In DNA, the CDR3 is TGCAGCGTCTCAGTATCCTACGAGCAGTACTTC. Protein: CSVSVSYEQYF.

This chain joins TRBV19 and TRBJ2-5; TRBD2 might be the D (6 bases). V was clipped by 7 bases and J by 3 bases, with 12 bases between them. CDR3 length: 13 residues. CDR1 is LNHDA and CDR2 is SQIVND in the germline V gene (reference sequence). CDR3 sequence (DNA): TGTGCCAGTAATATCGGGGGTAAAGAGACCCAGTACTTC. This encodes CASNIGGKETQYF.

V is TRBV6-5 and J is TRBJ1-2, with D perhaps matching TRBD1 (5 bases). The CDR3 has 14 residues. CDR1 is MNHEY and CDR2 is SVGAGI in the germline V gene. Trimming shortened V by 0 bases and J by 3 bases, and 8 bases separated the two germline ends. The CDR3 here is CASSYSGGDYGYTF. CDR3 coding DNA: TGTGCCAGCAGTTACTCGGGGGGAGACTATGGCTACACCTTC.

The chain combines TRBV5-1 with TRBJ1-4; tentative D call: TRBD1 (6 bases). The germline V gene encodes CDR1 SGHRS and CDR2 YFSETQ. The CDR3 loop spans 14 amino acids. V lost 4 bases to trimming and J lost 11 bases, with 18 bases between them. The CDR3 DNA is TGCGCCAGCAGCGCGGACAGACTAATTGGGAAACTGTTTTTT. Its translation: CASSADRLIGKLFF.

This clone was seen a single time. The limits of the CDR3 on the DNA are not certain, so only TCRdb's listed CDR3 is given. The CDR3: CASSFGAGELFF. The J gene is TRBJ2-2, the V gene TRBV6-2 or TRBV6-3; the table's D call, TRBD2, was not checked against the DNA. Germline V gene data show CDR1 as MNHEY and CDR2 as SVGEGT. The CDR3 numbers 12 amino acids, ends counted.

The CDR3 protein is CASSPPGLGSSLATYNEQFF. As DNA, the CDR3 is TGTGCCAGCAGCCCCCCAGGACTGGGGAGTTCTCTAGCTACCTACAATGAGCAGTTCTTC. The V gene is TRBV13, the J gene TRBJ2-1, with a weak D call TRBD2 (5 bases). Per germline, CDR1 PRHDT and CDR2 FYEKMQ (reference sequence). The ends were cut back, 5 bases at V and 2 bases at J, with 28 bases in the middle. The CDR3 covers 20 residues. Together with reference TRBV13 and TRBJ2-1, the CDR3 gives the full variable domain: AAGVIQSPRHLIKEKRETATLKCYPIPRHDTVYWYQQGPGQDPQFLISFYEKMQSDKGSIPDRFSAQQFSDYHSELNMSSLELGDSALYFCASSPPGLGSSLATYNEQFFGPGTRLTVL.

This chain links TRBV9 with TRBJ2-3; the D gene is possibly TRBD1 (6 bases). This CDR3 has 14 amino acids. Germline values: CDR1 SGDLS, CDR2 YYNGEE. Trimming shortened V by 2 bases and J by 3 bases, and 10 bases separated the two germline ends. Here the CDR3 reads CASSVHTGTDTQYF. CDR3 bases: TGTGCCAGCAGCGTTCATACAGGGACAGATACGCAGTATTTT.

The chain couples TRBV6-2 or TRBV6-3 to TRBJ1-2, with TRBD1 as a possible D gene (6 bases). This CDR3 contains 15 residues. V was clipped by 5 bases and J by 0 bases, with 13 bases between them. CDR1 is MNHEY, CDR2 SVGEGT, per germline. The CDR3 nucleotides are TGTGCCAGCAGTACCCGCAGGGGCCCTAACTATGGCTACACCTTC. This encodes CASSTRRGPNYGYTF.

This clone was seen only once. CDR3 protein: CASSTGLAGGRFYNEQFF. Written as DNA, the CDR3 is TGCGCCAGCAGCACGGGACTAGCGGGAGGACGATTCTACAATGAGCAGTTCTTC. The chain couples TRBV5-1 to TRBJ2-1; 15 bases map to TRBD2. The CDR3 is 18 residues long. CDR1 is SGHRS and CDR2 is YFSETQ in the germline V gene. The ends lost 4 bases at V and 3 bases at J; junction bases unmatched: 8.

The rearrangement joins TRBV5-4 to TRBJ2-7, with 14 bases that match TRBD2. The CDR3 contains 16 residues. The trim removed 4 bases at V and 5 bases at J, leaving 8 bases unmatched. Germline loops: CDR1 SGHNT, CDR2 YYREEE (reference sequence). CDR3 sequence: CASSPGTSGSYHEQYF. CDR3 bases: TGTGCCAGCAGCCCCGGGACTAGCGGGAGTTACCACGAGCAGTACTTC. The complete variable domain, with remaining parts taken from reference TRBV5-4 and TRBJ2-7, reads ETGVTQSPTHLIKTRGQQVTLRCSSQSGHNTVSWYQQALGQGPQFIFQYYREEENGRGNFPPRFSGLQFPNYSSELNVNALELDDSALYLCASSPGTSGSYHEQYFGPGTRLTVT.

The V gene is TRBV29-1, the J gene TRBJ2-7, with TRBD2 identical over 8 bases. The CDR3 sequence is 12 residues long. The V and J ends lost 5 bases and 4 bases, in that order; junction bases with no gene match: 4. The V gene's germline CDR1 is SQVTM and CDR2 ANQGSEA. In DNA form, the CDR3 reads TGCAGCGTTTCTAGCGGGCAGTACGAGCAGTACTTC. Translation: CSVSSGQYEQYF.

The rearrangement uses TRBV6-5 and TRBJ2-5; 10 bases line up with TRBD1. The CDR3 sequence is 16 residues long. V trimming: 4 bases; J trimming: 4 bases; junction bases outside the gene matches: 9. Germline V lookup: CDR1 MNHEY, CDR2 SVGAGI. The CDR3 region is CASSSPRDRGRETQYF. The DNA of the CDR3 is TGTGCCAGCAGTTCACCCCGGGACAGGGGTAGAGAGACCCAGTACTTC.

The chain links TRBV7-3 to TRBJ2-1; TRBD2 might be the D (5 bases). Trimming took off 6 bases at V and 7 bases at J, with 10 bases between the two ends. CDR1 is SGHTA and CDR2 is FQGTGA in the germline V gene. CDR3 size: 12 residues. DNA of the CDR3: TGTGCCAGCAGGGGCGGGCTTAATGAGCAGTTCTTC. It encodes CASRGGLNEQFF.